The source of this TCR beta chain is a study of blood T cell repertoires in COVID-19. About the study: Whether acute or convalescent, the COVID-19 samples came from the United States, Italy and Spain. PBMCs, B-cell-depleted T cells, or T cells were the source of the cDNA or gDNA that made up the material.

In the authors' workflow: Counts of nucleated cells, estimated from reference gene primer amplification, were obtained. The table came from immunoSEQ multiplex PCR; TCRdb's copy has only in-frame clones and leaves some out. The V and J calls and clone size come from that table; D and trimming were worked out from the DNA. This table has fewer than 250,000 clones, around 85% appearing once. This clone was recorded only once. After removal of 5 bases from V and 7 bases from J, the junction contained 13 bases not matched to a gene. CDR1 and CDR2 from the germline V gene are SGHTA and FQGNSA. The CDR3 totals 15 residues.

The source is a man between 40 and 49 years old with acute or convalescent COVID-19. The V gene is TRBV7-2, the J gene TRBJ2-5, with 7 bases fitting TRBD2. The sample consisted of peripheral blood. DNA of the CDR3: TGTGCCAGCAGCCCGACGGGACTAAGAGAGGTGACCCAGTACTTC. As protein: CASSPTGLREVTQYF.